This T cell receptor beta chain is drawn from a study of blood T cells in healthy people across ages. Overall study results and limits: Because sorting was not performed, PBMCs prevented conclusive naive versus antigen-experienced comparison. Changes in expanded clonotypes were possibly confounded, as the CMV status of donors was unknown. Across the age range, TCR beta diversity per million T cells fell in a roughly linear way.

With each sample, at least 5 micrograms of total RNA were extracted. Through a sample-barcoded 5' primer and a J-beta primer mix, a second PCR was run for about 7 to 12 cycles. One entry per CDR3 protein, called by TCRdb with MiXCR from the 5' RACE reads. The sample holds 700,000 to 800,000 distinct CDR3 sequences, roughly two fifths seen once. With respect to this clonotype: The antigen is unknown.

Sequences were obtained from blood. This clonotype was sampled from a woman aged 60-70 years in good health.

CDR3 sequence reads: CASSQESGQGGETQYF. The CDR3 nucleotides read TGCGCCAGCAGCCAAGAGTCGGGCCAGGGCGGAGAGACCCAGTACTTC. The rearrangement uses TRBV4-3 and TRBJ2-5, with D maybe TRBD1 (5 bases). The germline V and J ends were trimmed by 0 bases and 4 bases, with 15 bases remaining between them. Germline V gives CDR1 LGHNA, CDR2 YSLEER. CDR3 length: 16 residues.